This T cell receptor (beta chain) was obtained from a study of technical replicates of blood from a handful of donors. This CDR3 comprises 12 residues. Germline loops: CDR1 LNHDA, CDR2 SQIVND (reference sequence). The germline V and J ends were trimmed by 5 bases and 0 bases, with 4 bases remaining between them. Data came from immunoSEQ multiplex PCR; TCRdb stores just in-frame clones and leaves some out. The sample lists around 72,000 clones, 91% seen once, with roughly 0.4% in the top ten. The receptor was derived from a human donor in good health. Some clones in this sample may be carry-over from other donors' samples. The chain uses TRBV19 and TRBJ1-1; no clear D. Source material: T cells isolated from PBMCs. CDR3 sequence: CASSYMNTEAFF. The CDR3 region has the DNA TGTGCCAGTAGTTATATGAACACTGAAGCTTTCTTT.